This T cell receptor (beta chain) was recorded in a study of T cells after yellow fever vaccination. Overall study: It was SMART-Seq v4 Ultra Low Input that prepared the fractions with low cell numbers.

This clonotype turned up a few times. What it recognizes is unknown. A universal primer site and UMIs were added as TCR cDNA was made by 5'RACE template switching. Using its own MiXCR run on the 5' RACE reads, TCRdb lists one record per CDR3 protein. The data contain approximately 510,000 distinct CDR3 sequences, roughly a fifth of them singletons. Notes on the study in general: Though weaker, the secondary response peaked faster, on day 5 versus 15.

This CDR3 has 15 amino acids. CDR1 is SGHRS, CDR2 YFSETQ, per germline. V shed 4 bases, J shed 6 bases, and the junction held 10 bases outside the gene matches. The clonotype was recovered from a man aged 18 to 29 who received the YFV17D yellow fever vaccine. The rearrangement joins TRBV5-1 to TRBJ2-3; 8 positions match TRBD1. Sample: PBMCs, taken approximately 22 days after the first yellow fever vaccination. The CDR3, as DNA: TGCGCCAGCAGCAAAGGACAGGGAACGGGGGATACGCAGTATTTT. As protein: CASSKGQGTGDTQYF.